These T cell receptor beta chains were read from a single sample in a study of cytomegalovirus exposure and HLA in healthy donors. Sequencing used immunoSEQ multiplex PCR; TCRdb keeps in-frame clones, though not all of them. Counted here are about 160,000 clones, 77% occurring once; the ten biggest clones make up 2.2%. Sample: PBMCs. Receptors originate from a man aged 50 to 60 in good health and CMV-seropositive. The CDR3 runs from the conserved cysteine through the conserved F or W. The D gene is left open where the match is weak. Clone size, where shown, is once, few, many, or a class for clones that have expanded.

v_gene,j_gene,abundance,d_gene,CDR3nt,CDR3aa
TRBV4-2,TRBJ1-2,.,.,TGTGCCAGCAGCCAAGATTTTACCCAGGCGTATGGCTACACCTTC,CASSQDFTQAYGYTF
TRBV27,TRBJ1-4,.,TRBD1,TGTGCCAGCAGTTTCCATAGACAGGGGCGTAATGAAAAACTGTTTTTT,CASSFHRQGRNEKLFF
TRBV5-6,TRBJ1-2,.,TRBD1,TGTGCCAGCAGGGGACAGGGAAACTATGGCTACACCTTC,CASRGQGNYGYTF
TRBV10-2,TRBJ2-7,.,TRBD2,TGCGCCAGCAGTACAGGGACTAGCGGGGTAGGGGAGCAGTACTTC,CASSTGTSGVGEQYF
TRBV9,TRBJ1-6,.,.,TGTGCCAGCAGCGGTGGAACTGGGAGCTCCTATAATTCACCCCTCCACTTT,CASSGGTGSSYNSPLHF
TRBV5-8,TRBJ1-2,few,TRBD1,TGTGCCAGCAGCGGGTCGGACAGGGCGGTCTATGGCTACACCTTC,CASSGSDRAVYGYTF
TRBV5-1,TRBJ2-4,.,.,TGCGCCAGCAGCTTGGGTGGGGGCGATCTAGCCAAAAACATTCAGTACTTC,CASSLGGGDLAKNIQYF
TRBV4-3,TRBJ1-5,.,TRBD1,TGCGCCAGCAGCCTATCAGGGGGGTATCAGCCCCAGCATTTT,CASSLSGGYQPQHF
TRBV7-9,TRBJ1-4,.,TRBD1,TGTGCCAGCAGCTCCAGACGACAGGGAGTATGGGAAAAACTGTTTTTT,CASSSRRQGVWEKLFF
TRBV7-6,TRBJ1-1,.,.,TGTGCCAGCAGCTTAATGGGGGAGGGAAACACTGAAGCTTTCTTT,CASSLMGEGNTEAFF
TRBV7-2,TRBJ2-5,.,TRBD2,TGTGCCAGCAGCCTCAGACTAGCGGGGGTTTCGGAGACCCAGTACTTC,CASSLRLAGVSETQYF
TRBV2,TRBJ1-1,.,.,TGTGCCAGCGGGGTTCGACAGGACACTGAAGCTTTCTTT,CASGVRQDTEAFF
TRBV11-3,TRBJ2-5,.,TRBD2,TGTGCCAGCAGCTTAGGAGTAAGGGGGGCGGGGGGTCTCCAAGAGACCCAGTACTTC,CASSLGVRGAGGLQETQYF
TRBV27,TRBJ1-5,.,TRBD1,TGTGCCAGCAGTTTCGTCCTCCCTGGGACAGGGTTCAGCAATCAGCCCCAGCATTTT,CASSFVLPGTGFSNQPQHF
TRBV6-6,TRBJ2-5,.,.,TGTGCCAGCAGTTTCGACGTGGGCGGGCAGTACTTC,CASSFDVGGQYF
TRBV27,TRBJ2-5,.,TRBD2,TGTGCCAGCAGTTCCCGGGGGAGGGTGGAAGAGACCCAGTACTTC,CASSSRGRVEETQYF
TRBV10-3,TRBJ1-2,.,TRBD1,TGTGCCATCAATCGACAGGGGAGTGGCTACACCTTC,CAINRQGSGYTF
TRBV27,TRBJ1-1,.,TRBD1,TGTGCCAGCAGTTTATCGCGGACAGGGTTGAACACTGAAGCTTTCTTT,CASSLSRTGLNTEAFF
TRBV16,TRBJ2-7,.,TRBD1,TGTGCCAGCAGCCAATCTGGGACAGGGGGCTACGAGCAGTACTTC,CASSQSGTGGYEQYF
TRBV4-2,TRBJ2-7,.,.,TGTGCCAGCAGCCAAGGGGCAATGGGAGGCGGGGTGGTCCACGAGCAGTACTTC,CASSQGAMGGGVVHEQYF
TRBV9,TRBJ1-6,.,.,TGTGCCAGCAGCGTAGCTCAGGCGCTTAATTCACCCCTCCACTTT,CASSVAQALNSPLHF
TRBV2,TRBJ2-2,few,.,TGTGCCAGCAGACCTACAGGAGCCGGGGAGCTGTTTTTT,CASRPTGAGELFF
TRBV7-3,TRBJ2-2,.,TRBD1,TGTGCCAGCAGCCTGTCCGGGACAGAAGCCGGGGAGCTGTTTTTT,CASSLSGTEAGELFF
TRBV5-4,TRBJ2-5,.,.,TGTGCCAGCAGCTCGGGGGGCGGGCAGACCCAGTACTTC,CASSSGGGQTQYF
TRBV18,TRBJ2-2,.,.,TGTGCCAGCTCACCTCAGGGGACCGGGGAGCTGTTTTTT,CASSPQGTGELFF
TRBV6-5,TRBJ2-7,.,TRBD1,TGTGCCAGCAGTTACTCGGGACAGATTTCCGAGCAGTACTTC,CASSYSGQISEQYF
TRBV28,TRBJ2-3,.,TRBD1,TGTGCCAGTACCGGGACAGACACAGATACGCAGTATTTT,CASTGTDTDTQYF
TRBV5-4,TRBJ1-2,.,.,TGTGCCAGCAGCCCAACAGGCTATGGCTACACCTTC,CASSPTGYGYTF
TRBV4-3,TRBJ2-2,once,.,TGCGCCAGCAGCCCCCGCGGGGATGGGACCGGGGAGCTGTTTTTT,CASSPRGDGTGELFF
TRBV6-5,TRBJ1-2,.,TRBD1,TGTGCCAGCAGTACAGGGGCTACTGGCTACACCTTC,CASSTGATGYTF
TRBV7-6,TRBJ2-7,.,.,TGTGCCAGCAGCTCTCACGCAGGGCACCTGGGGTACGAGCAGTACTTC,CASSSHAGHLGYEQYF
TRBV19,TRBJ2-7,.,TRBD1,TGTGCCAGTAGTTCGGACAGGGCAAACCCCTACGAGCAGTACTTC,CASSSDRANPYEQYF
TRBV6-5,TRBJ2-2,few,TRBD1,TGTGCCAGCAGTTACTCCCAGGGGGACACCGGGGAGCTGTTTTTT,CASSYSQGDTGELFF
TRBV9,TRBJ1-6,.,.,TGTGCCAGCAATTACCCAGAAGATTCACCCCTCCACTTT,CASNYPEDSPLHF
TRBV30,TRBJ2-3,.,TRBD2,TGTGCCTGGAGTGAGACTAGCGGCATTCCCACAGATACGCAGTATTTT,CAWSETSGIPTDTQYF
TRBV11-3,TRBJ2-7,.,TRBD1,TGTGCCAGCAGCTCAGGACAGGGGCCCTCCTACGAGCAGTACTTC,CASSSGQGPSYEQYF
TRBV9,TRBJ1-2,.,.,TGTGCCAGCAGCGTAACGGTGACAGGTGACGGCTACACCTTC,CASSVTVTGDGYTF
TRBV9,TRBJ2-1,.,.,TGTGCCAGCAGCGTACAGGGCTCCTACAATGAGCAGTTCTTC,CASSVQGSYNEQFF
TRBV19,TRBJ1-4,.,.,TGTGCCAGTAATGGGGGGATCGTTGGTGAAAAACTGTTTTTT,CASNGGIVGEKLFF
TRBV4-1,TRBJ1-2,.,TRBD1,TGCGCCAGCAGCCGTGCAGGACAGGGGGGCTATGGCTACACCTTC,CASSRAGQGGYGYTF
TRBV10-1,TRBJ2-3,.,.,TGCGCCAGCAGTGAATGGGCTTTTCAAGATACGCAGTATTTT,CASSEWAFQDTQYF
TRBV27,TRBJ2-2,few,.,TGTGCCAGCGGAAGACAGGGAGGTGTTGGAAACACCGGGGAGCTGTTTTTT,CASGRQGGVGNTGELFF
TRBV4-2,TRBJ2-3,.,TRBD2,TGTGCCAGCAGCCAAGACGGACTAGCGGGTTCCCCCACAGATACGCAGTATTTT,CASSQDGLAGSPTDTQYF
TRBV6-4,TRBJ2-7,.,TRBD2,TGTGCCAGCAGTGAAGAAGCGGGGGCCTCCTACGAGCAGTACTTC,CASSEEAGASYEQYF
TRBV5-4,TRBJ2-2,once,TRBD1,TGTGCCAGCAGCTACCCAGGACAGGGGGTCACCGGGGAGCTGTTTTTT,CASSYPGQGVTGELFF